This TCR beta chain comes out of a study of T cell responses to AZD1222 COVID-19 vaccine. CDR3 size: 14 residues. Trimming cost V 4 bases and J 1 base, with 11 bases left between them. The V gene's germline CDR1 is LGHDT and CDR2 YNNKEL (reference sequence). TCRdb keeps only in-frame clones here, not all; method: immunoSEQ multiplex PCR. Of approximately 92,000 clones listed, about 89% were seen once; the top ten hold around 6.8%. As regards this clone: Its antigen is undetermined.

Study findings and constraints: Donors were chiefly white British, with a greater number of females, and clonal diversity was perhaps underestimated.

This chain links TRBV3-1 (or the pseudogene TRBV3-2) with TRBJ2-7; possibly TRBD1 or TRBD2 for D (5 bases each). The sequence was obtained from an adult in good health. This specimen was peripheral blood, taken on day 0 of AZD1222 vaccination. This CDR3 is CASSPRGDSYEQYF. In DNA, the CDR3 is TGTGCCAGCAGCCCGCGAGGGGATTCCTACGAGCAGTACTTC.